Included here is one T cell receptor beta chain sequence, with context. The target antigen is unknown. The PCR employed 60 Vbeta primers together with 13 Jbeta primers. The protocol was immunoSEQ multiplex PCR, while the TCRdb copy is restricted to in-frame clones and leaves out a portion. The table lists approximately 50,000 clones, around 83% of them singletons. Germline values: CDR1 SGHAT, CDR2 FQNNGV. V lost 2 bases, J lost 2 bases, and 7 bases lay in between. This CDR3 spans 13 amino acids. The data originate from a study of cytomegalovirus exposure and HLA in healthy donors. Findings of the study overall: Later analysis demonstrated an association between a missense DCLRE1C variant and TCR beta V- and J-gene trimming. A list of roughly 180 TCR beta chains associated with cytomegalovirus was given. Sequence variants that were highly shared formed a cluster that was likely a sequencing artifact.

The V gene is TRBV11-2, the J gene TRBJ2-7; the D is unclear. The specimen was PBMCs. This TCR was sampled from a young man in good health and CMV-seronegative. CDR3 sequence (DNA): TGTGCCAGCAGCTTATCGATAGCCTACGAGCAGTACTTC. Translated: CASSLSIAYEQYF.